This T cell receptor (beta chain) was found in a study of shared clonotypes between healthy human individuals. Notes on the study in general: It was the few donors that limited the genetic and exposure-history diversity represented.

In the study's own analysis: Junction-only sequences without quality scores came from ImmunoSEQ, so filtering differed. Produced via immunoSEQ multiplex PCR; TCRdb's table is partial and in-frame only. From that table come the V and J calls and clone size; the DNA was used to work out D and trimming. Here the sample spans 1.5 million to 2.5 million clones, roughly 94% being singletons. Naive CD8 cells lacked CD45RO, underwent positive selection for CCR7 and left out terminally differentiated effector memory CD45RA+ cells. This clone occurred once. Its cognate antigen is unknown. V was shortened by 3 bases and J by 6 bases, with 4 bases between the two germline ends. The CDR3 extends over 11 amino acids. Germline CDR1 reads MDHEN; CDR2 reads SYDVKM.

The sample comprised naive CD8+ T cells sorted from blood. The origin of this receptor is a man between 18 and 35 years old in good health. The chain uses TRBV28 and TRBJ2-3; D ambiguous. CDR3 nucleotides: TGTGCCAGCAGTTTTCGGGATACGCAGTATTTT. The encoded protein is CASSFRDTQYF.